These 30 T cell receptor beta chains originate from one sample sequenced in a study of shared clonotypes between healthy human individuals. TCRdb's table, derived via immunoSEQ multiplex PCR, lists solely in-frame clones and lacks some. The repertoire has approximately 2,200,000 clones, approximately 94% of them found once; the top ten carry 1.5% to 2%. Naive-designated CD8 cells lacked CD45RO, were positively enriched for CCR7, and omitted terminally differentiated effector memory CD45RA+ cells. Sequenced: naive CD8+ T cells from PBMCs. The receptor set was obtained from a man younger than 35 in good health. Some clones in this sample may be carry-over from other donors' samples.

This sequence joins TRBV29-1 and TRBJ2-7; D gene ambiguous. CDR3 size: 11 residues. The germline V and J ends were trimmed by 5 bases and 2 bases, with 7 bases remaining between them. Germline V gene lookup returns CDR1 SQVTM and CDR2 ANQGSEA. CDR3 sequence reads: CSVLNPYEQYF. The CDR3 region has the DNA TGCAGCGTTCTTAACCCCTACGAGCAGTACTTC.

This sequence joins TRBV29-1 and TRBJ1-2; D ambiguous. The germline gives CDR1 SQVTM, CDR2 ANQGSEA. The ends were cut back, 6 bases at V and 4 bases at J, with 18 bases in the middle. This CDR3 is 14 amino acids long. The CDR3 DNA reads as TGCAGCGTCGCCCACGGCGCGGATCGCTATGGCTACACCTTC. It encodes CSVAHGADRYGYTF.

This chain joins TRBV9 and TRBJ2-3; 7 bases map to TRBD2. The germline gives CDR1 SGDLS, CDR2 YYNGEE. This CDR3 region has 13 residues. The junction had 3 bases not matched to a gene; V was cut back by 2 bases and J by 6 bases. The chain's CDR3 is CASSVSSGDTQYF. The CDR3 region has the DNA TGTGCCAGCAGCGTCTCTAGCGGTGATACGCAGTATTTT.

The J gene is TRBJ2-3, the V gene TRBV29-1; weak D call: TRBD1 (6 bases). CDR3 length: 14 residues. Germline values: CDR1 SQVTM, CDR2 ANQGSEA. Trimming left V 3 bases short and J 5 bases short, with 15 bases between. Written as DNA, the CDR3 is TGCAGCGTTGATGAGGACAGCCCCGGAGATACGCAGTATTTT. This codes for CSVDEDSPGDTQYF.

V is TRBV5-1 and J is TRBJ2-1; TRBD2 agrees at 8 bases. Germline CDR1 SGHRS, CDR2 YFSETQ. The CDR3 consists of 17 residues. Trimming at V came to 0 bases and at J to 1 base, leaving 6 bases not matched to a gene. The CDR3: CASSLAGAGVSYNEQFF. The CDR3 coding sequence is TGCGCCAGCAGCTTGGCCGGAGCGGGAGTTTCCTACAATGAGCAGTTCTTC. Filled out from reference TRBV5-1 and TRBJ2-1, the complete variable domain reads KAGVTQTPRYLIKTRGQQVTLSCSPISGHRSVSWYQQTPGQGLQFLFEYFSETQRNKGNFPGRFSGRQFSNSRSEMNVSTLELGDSALYLCASSLAGAGVSYNEQFFGPGTRLTVL.

This chain's CDR3 is CASSLFFGQGPYEQYF. Here the CDR3 DNA reads TGCGCCAGCAGCTTGTTTTTCGGCCAGGGCCCCTACGAGCAGTACTTC. The rearrangement links TRBV5-1 to TRBJ2-7, with D tentatively TRBD1 (5 bases). The CDR3 has 16 residues. Trimming took 1 base from V and 2 from J, leaving 16 bases between them. CDR1 and CDR2 (germline): SGHRS, YFSETQ.

Notes on this clone: Other nucleotide sequences from this sample produce the same CDR3. The rearrangement uses TRBV11-2 and TRBJ2-7, with 11 bases aligning to TRBD2. The length of the CDR3 is 14 residues. The junction had 0 bases not matched to a gene; V was cut back by 1 base and J by 4 bases. The germline gives CDR1 SGHAT, CDR2 FQNNGV. CDR3 sequence: CASSLGLAGYEQYF. CDR3 DNA sequence: TGTGCCAGCAGCTTAGGACTAGCGGGATACGAGCAGTACTTC.

This clone was detected a few times. This rearrangement joins TRBV7-9 to TRBJ1-2; 7 bases map to TRBD1. This CDR3 has 16 residues. V was pared by 3 bases and J by 2 bases, with 9 bases of the junction left unmatched. Germline CDR1 SEHNR, CDR2 FQNEAQ (reference sequence). The CDR3: CASSFALDRVNYGYTF. CDR3 nucleotides: TGTGCCAGCAGCTTCGCCTTAGACAGGGTGAACTATGGCTACACCTTC. Combining the CDR3 with reference TRBV7-9 and TRBJ1-2 gives the whole variable domain DTGVSQNPRHKITKRGQNVTFRCDPISEHNRLYWYRQTLGQGPEFLTYFQNEAQLEKSRLLSDRFSAERPKGSFSTLEIQRTEQGDSAMYLCASSFALDRVNYGYTFGSGTRLTVV.

This clone came up once. The CDR3 region has the DNA TGTGCCAGCAGCCTTAGCGGGAGCCACTACAATGAGCAGTTCTTC. This translates into CASSLSGSHYNEQFF. The V and J genes are TRBV7-8 and TRBJ2-1; TRBD2 matches at 9 bases. Losses at the gene ends were 5 bases for V and 3 bases for J; bases not matched to a gene: 5. Germline CDR1 reads SGHVS; CDR2 reads FQNEAQ. CDR3 size: 15 residues.

This sequence joins TRBV4-3 and TRBJ2-7; 15 bases map to TRBD2. V was clipped by 4 bases and J by 3 bases; unmatched bases: 4. The CDR3 runs 16 residues. Germline V gene data show CDR1 as LGHNA and CDR2 as YSLEER. In nucleotides, the CDR3 is TGCGCCAGCAGCCCCGGACTAGCGGGGGGGGGCTACGAGCAGTACTTC. Protein sequence: CASSPGLAGGGYEQYF.

The rearrangement uses TRBV5-4 and TRBJ2-7, with D tentatively TRBD1 or TRBD2 (6 bases each). Per germline, CDR1 SGHNT and CDR2 YYREEE (reference sequence). V was pared by 9 bases and J by 6 bases, with 16 bases between. This CDR3 is built from 12 residues. This chain's CDR3 is CAIRGLVGEQYF. The CDR3 nucleotides are TGTGCCATCAGGGGACTCGTCGGCGAGCAGTACTTC.

The chain has TRBV2 and TRBJ2-7; D unresolved. The CDR3 has 14 residues. Trimming left V 6 bases short and J 0 bases short, with 12 bases between. Germline V CDR1 and CDR2: SNHLY, FYNNEI. The chain's CDR3 is CASRANGVSYEQYF. The CDR3 coding sequence is TGTGCCAGCAGGGCAAATGGGGTCTCCTACGAGCAGTACTTC. The whole variable domain, remainder taken from reference TRBV2 and TRBJ2-7, is EPEVTQTPSHQVTQMGQEVILRCVPISNHLYFYWYRQILGQKVEFLVSFYNNEISEKSEIFDDQFSVERPDGSNFTLKIRSTKLEDSAMYFCASRANGVSYEQYFGPGTRLTVT.

The chain recombines TRBV7-2 with TRBJ2-7, with TRBD2 matching 8 bases. J was trimmed by 3 bases and V by 3 bases; bases with no gene match: 4. The CDR3 extends over 14 amino acids. Germline values: CDR1 SGHTA, CDR2 FQGNSA. In DNA, the CDR3 is TGTGCCAGCAGCTTTTTCACTAGCGGCTACGAGCAGTACTTC. Residues: CASSFFTSGYEQYF.

The rearrangement uses TRBV2 and TRBJ1-2, with D possibly matching TRBD1 (6 bases). Trimming pared 4 bases from V and 7 bases from J, leaving 22 bases between. The CDR3 totals 16 residues. Germline CDR1 SNHLY, CDR2 FYNNEI. The CDR3 reads CASSVALSGDSFGYTF. DNA of the CDR3: TGTGCCAGCAGTGTCGCGCTGTCAGGGGATTCATTTGGCTACACCTTC.

The chain is built from TRBV28 and TRBJ1-2; tentative D call: TRBD1 (5 bases). Germline V gene sequence: CDR1 MDHEN, CDR2 SYDVKM. Trimming cost V 7 bases and J 8 bases, with 14 bases left between them. This CDR3 is 12 amino acids long. The CDR3 coding sequence is TGTGCCAGCACAACGACAGATCTGGGCTACACCTTC. Translation gives CASTTTDLGYTF.

The chain is built from TRBV7-3 and TRBJ2-5, with TRBD2 matching over 11 bases. V gave up 2 bases and J gave up 3 bases; unmatched junction bases: 5. This CDR3 comprises 16 residues. The germline V gene encodes CDR1 SGHTA and CDR2 FQGTGA. The CDR3 protein is CASSLGLAGGKETQYF. The CDR3 region has the DNA TGTGCCAGCAGCTTAGGGTTAGCGGGAGGGAAAGAGACCCAGTACTTC.

V is TRBV5-6 and J is TRBJ1-5; D is possibly TRBD1 (6 bases). The CDR3 is 16 amino acids. The germline V and J ends were trimmed by 0 bases and 3 bases, with 13 bases remaining between them. Germline V CDR1 and CDR2: SGHDT, YYEEEE. In DNA form, the CDR3 reads TGTGCCAGCAGCTTGGGCGGGGGCGCCCACAATCAGCCCCAGCATTTT. The encoded protein is CASSLGGGAHNQPQHF.

J is TRBJ1-1 and V is TRBV7-2; D unclear. The germline CDR1 and CDR2 sequences are SGHTA and FQGNSA. V lost 5 bases, J lost 1 base, and 14 bases lay in between. This CDR3 is 15 amino acids long. The CDR3 loop reads CASSPPRNTNTEAFF. In DNA, the CDR3 is TGTGCCAGCAGCCCGCCCCGTAATACGAACACTGAAGCTTTCTTT.

The chain carries TRBV28 and TRBJ2-7; 7 bases are shared with TRBD1. Trimming removed 6 bases from V and 3 bases from J; junction bases left unmatched: 8. Germline V gene lookup returns CDR1 MDHEN and CDR2 SYDVKM. The CDR3 is 14 residues long. The CDR3 sequence is CASSLLPGGYEQYF. In nucleotides, the CDR3 is TGTGCCAGCAGCCTTCTTCCAGGGGGCTACGAGCAGTACTTC.

In its sample, this clone was seen a few times. The sample contains more than one DNA sequence encoding this CDR3. The chain employs TRBV5-1 and TRBJ1-1; D unclear. Germline V gene sequence: CDR1 SGHRS, CDR2 YFSETQ. Trimming removed 0 bases at V and 1 base at J, with 7 bases between. This CDR3 region has 14 residues. The CDR3 coding sequence is TGCGCCAGCAGCTTGGCAAGGGAGAACACTGAAGCTTTCTTT. Translating it yields CASSLARENTEAFF.

The V call is TRBV5-1, the J call TRBJ2-7; D is undetermined. Germline CDR1 and CDR2: SGHRS and YFSETQ. Trimming removed 0 bases at V and 2 bases at J, with 12 bases between. CDR3 size: 15 residues. This chain's CDR3 is CASSLGLGLPYEQYF. The CDR3, as DNA: TGCGCCAGCAGCTTGGGGCTAGGCCTCCCCTACGAGCAGTACTTC.

J is TRBJ2-7 and V is TRBV10-3, with D hard to call. V dropped 10 bases and J dropped 6 bases, with 13 bases sitting between them. Germline V gene data show CDR1 as ENHRY and CDR2 as SYGVKD. The CDR3 runs 11 residues. The CDR3, as DNA: TGTGCCAGCGTAACGTTGTTCGAGCAGTACTTC. It codes for CASVTLFEQYF.

The rearrangement links TRBV7-3 to TRBJ2-5, with 7 positions matching TRBD1. V was pared by 5 bases and J by 5 bases, with 11 bases of the junction left unmatched. The CDR3 totals 15 residues. Looked up from germline, CDR1 is SGHTA and CDR2 is FQGTGA. The CDR3 sequence is CASSAHGTVSETQYF. Here the CDR3 DNA reads TGTGCCAGCAGCGCTCACGGGACAGTATCGGAGACCCAGTACTTC.

The chain recombines TRBV5-1 with TRBJ2-7, with D perhaps being TRBD1 or TRBD2 (6 bases each). V shed 3 bases and J shed 7 bases, with 20 bases lying between them. CDR1 is SGHRS and CDR2 is YFSETQ in the germline V gene. The CDR3 sequence is 15 residues long. The CDR3 sequence is CASSYTTGGAGEQYF. CDR3 in DNA: TGCGCCAGCAGCTATACGACTGGGGGCGCGGGGGAGCAGTACTTC.

This clone showed up just once. The V call is TRBV6-5, the J call TRBJ2-1; TRBD1 matches 8 bases. Germline CDR1 and CDR2: MNHEY and SVGAGI. V dropped 0 bases and J dropped 7; count of bases not matched to a gene: 8. The CDR3 totals 16 residues. CDR3 sequence reads: CASSYSWQGAGNEQFF. CDR3 bases: TGTGCCAGCAGTTACTCGTGGCAGGGGGCGGGGAATGAGCAGTTCTTC.

The CDR3: CASRKTRAGWETQYF. The CDR3 DNA reads as TGTGCCAGCAGGAAGACTAGAGCGGGCTGGGAGACCCAGTACTTC. The chain carries TRBV27 and TRBJ2-5; a possible D gene is TRBD2 (6 bases). There are 15 residues in the CDR3. Per germline, CDR1 MNHEY and CDR2 SMNVEV (reference sequence). V dropped 6 bases and J dropped 5 bases, with 19 bases sitting between them.

The chain recombines TRBV27 with TRBJ2-3; the match to TRBD2 covers 11 bases. The CDR3 is 17 amino acids. Germline assignment: CDR1 MNHEY and CDR2 SMNVEV (reference sequence). V shed 1 base and J 6 bases; nucleotides not matched to a gene: 9. For the CDR3, the DNA is TGTGCCAGCAGTTTATTGGCTAGCGGGAGGCCGTGGGATACGCAGTATTTT. Translated, it gives CASSLLASGRPWDTQYF.

V usage is TRBV7-9 and J usage is TRBJ2-5; 8 bases align to TRBD2. Germline CDR1 reads SEHNR; CDR2 reads FQNEAQ (reference sequence). The CDR3 has 17 amino acids. V shed 4 bases and J 1 base; nucleotides not matched to a gene: 11. The CDR3 region is CASSSWGVSGTQETQYF. The CDR3 nucleotides read TGTGCCAGCAGCTCATGGGGGGTTAGCGGGACCCAAGAGACCCAGTACTTC.

The chain has TRBV5-6 and TRBJ2-7, with D perhaps given as TRBD1 or TRBD2 (5 bases each). Trimming removed 4 bases at V and 3 bases at J, with 8 bases between. The length of the CDR3 is 12 residues. Germline CDR1 SGHDT, CDR2 YYEEEE. The CDR3 loop reads CASSRGVYEQYF. In DNA, the CDR3 is TGTGCCAGCAGCCGAGGGGTCTACGAGCAGTACTTC.

The rearrangement uses TRBV7-9 and TRBJ1-2; TRBD1 might be the D (5 bases). V was trimmed by 5 bases and J by 4 bases, leaving 11 bases between them. This CDR3 has 13 amino acids. From germline, CDR1 is SEHNR and CDR2 FQNEAQ (reference sequence). The CDR3 protein is CASSGTEFYGYTF. The CDR3 DNA sequence: TGTGCCAGCAGCGGGACTGAATTCTATGGCTACACCTTC.